This entry lists 18 T cell receptor beta chains sequenced from one sample in a study of blood T cell repertoires in COVID-19 (dated by TCRdb to 2018 to 2021). Receptor amplification or capture employed the immunoSEQ multiplex PCR assay. Here the immuneACCESS table is served through TCRdb, limited to in-frame sequences with V and J called. Missing clones are a known gap in these copies; in checked studies unresolved V genes cover under half, and the rest lacks a known reason. The sample contains 95,000 to 120,000 clones, just over 70% of them found a single time. The ten largest make up about 2% of the sample. The sequencing sample was made of peripheral blood. The receptor set was obtained from a woman between 40 and 55 years old with acute or convalescent COVID-19.

The table lists this clone with a count of one. The chain recombines TRBV2 with TRBJ2-5; 8 bases are a match to TRBD2. Germline V CDR1 and CDR2: SNHLY, FYNNEI. The CDR3 covers 16 residues. V lost 5 bases and J lost 0; bases outside the gene matches: 8. CDR3 coding DNA: TGTGCCAGCAGTCCCGGACTAGCACAAAACCAAGAGACCCAGTACTTC. This sequence encodes CASSPGLAQNQETQYF.

The chain uses TRBV28 and TRBJ1-1; D unclear. Germline lookup yields CDR1 MDHEN and CDR2 SYDVKM. This CDR3 spans 14 amino acids. With 3 bases removed from V and 4 bases from J, the gap between germline ends came to 12 bases. The CDR3 loop reads CASSFQRSGTEAFF. CDR3 in DNA: TGTGCCAGCAGTTTCCAACGGTCGGGCACTGAAGCTTTCTTT.

J is TRBJ2-3 and V is TRBV6-5; 9 bases align to TRBD2. Germline V gives CDR1 MNHEY, CDR2 SVGAGI. V dropped 6 bases and J dropped 5; count of bases not matched to a gene: 9. The CDR3 spans 15 residues. DNA of the CDR3: TGTGCCAGCAGCCGGGTAGGGCGGGAGGGAGATACGCAGTATTTT. This encodes CASSRVGREGDTQYF.

The J gene is TRBJ2-7, the V gene TRBV6-5, with D possibly TRBD2 on 6 matching bases. CDR3 length: 15 residues. Germline V gene data show CDR1 as MNHEY and CDR2 as SVGAGI. Trimming removed 6 bases at V and 0 bases at J, with 15 bases between. DNA of the CDR3: TGTGCCAGCAGCCTAACAGGTAGCGGCTCCTACGAGCAGTACTTC. It yields the protein CASSLTGSGSYEQYF.

V usage is TRBV19 and J usage is TRBJ2-2; D may be TRBD2 (6 bases). V was cut by 3 bases and J by 4 bases, with 15 bases left in between. There are 16 residues in the CDR3. Germline CDR1 LNHDA, CDR2 SQIVND (reference sequence). The CDR3 DNA follows: TGTGCCAGTAGTATGGGGCGGGACTTATTCACCGGGGAGCTGTTTTTT. Protein: CASSMGRDLFTGELFF. Looking up the rest from reference TRBV19 and TRBJ2-2 gives the full variable domain: DGGITQSPKYLFRKEGQNVTLSCEQNLNHDAMYWYRQDPGQGLRLIYYSQIVNDFQKGDIAEGYSVSREKKESFPLTVTSAQKNPTAFYLCASSMGRDLFTGELFFGEGSRLTVL.

This clone has only a few counts. The chain is built from TRBV7-2 and TRBJ2-5, with a weak D call TRBD2 (6 bases). Trimming removed 5 bases from V and 4 bases from J, with 20 bases in between. Germline CDR1 reads SGHTA; CDR2 reads FQGNSA. This CDR3 has 16 residues. CDR3: CASSGAGRSFGETQYF. The CDR3 DNA reads TGTGCCAGCAGCGGAGCGGGTAGGAGTTTCGGAGAGACCCAGTACTTC.

The gene calls are TRBV5-1 and TRBJ1-6; 11 bases map to TRBD1. Looked up from germline, CDR1 is SGHRS and CDR2 is YFSETQ. The V segment lost 2 bases and the J segment 2 bases; nucleotides outside the gene matches: 3. The CDR3 spans 17 residues. The CDR3 sequence: CASSLGTGGPYNSPLHF. The CDR3 DNA reads TGCGCCAGCAGCTTAGGGACAGGGGGACCCTATAATTCACCCCTCCACTTT.

This sequence joins TRBV2 and TRBJ2-5; TRBD2 agrees at 12 bases. V dropped 3 bases and J dropped 5; count of bases not matched to a gene: 4. The CDR3 extends over 15 amino acids. CDR1 is SNHLY and CDR2 is FYNNEI in the germline V gene. DNA of the CDR3: TGTGCCAGCAGTGAGCTAGCGGGGGGGCTTGAGACCCAGTACTTC. It translates to CASSELAGGLETQYF.

V usage is TRBV4-3 and J usage is TRBJ2-7; D not certain. The CDR3 consists of 13 residues. Germline V gene lookup returns CDR1 LGHNA and CDR2 YSLEER. Trimming took off 4 bases at V and 3 bases at J, with 10 bases between the two ends. CDR3 sequence: CASSPHSGYEQYF. The CDR3 nucleotides read TGCGCCAGCAGCCCTCACTCTGGCTACGAGCAGTACTTC.

The chain employs TRBV2 and TRBJ1-4, with D hard to call. Per germline, CDR1 SNHLY and CDR2 FYNNEI. The germline V and J ends were trimmed by 6 bases and 5 bases, with 4 bases remaining between them. The CDR3 is 11 amino acids. The CDR3 spells CASSLNEKLFF. The DNA for the CDR3 is TGTGCCAGCAGCCTAAATGAAAAACTGTTTTTT.

The chain has TRBV6-5 and TRBJ1-2; D ambiguous. V lost 8 bases and J lost 8, with 18 bases in between. CDR1 and CDR2 (germline): MNHEY, SVGAGI. CDR3 size: 13 residues. As DNA, the CDR3 is TGTGCCAGCTTCCCTCGGGGAGAAAAAGGCTACACCTTC. Its translation is CASFPRGEKGYTF.

This clone was recorded at least ten times. The chain carries TRBV10-3 and TRBJ2-7, with 9 nucleotides matching TRBD2. Germline V CDR1 and CDR2: ENHRY, SYGVKD. J was trimmed by 13 bases and V by 3 bases; bases with no gene match: 10. The CDR3 runs 13 residues. Written as DNA, the CDR3 is TGTGCCATCAGTGATGGGGTCCTAGCGGGGACATACTTC. As protein: CAISDGVLAGTYF.

The gene calls are TRBV4-1 and TRBJ2-5; 9 bases fit TRBD2. J gave up 4 bases and V 0 bases, and 6 bases lay outside the gene matches. This CDR3 has 16 residues. Germline CDR1 and CDR2: MGHRA and YSYEKL. The DNA for the CDR3 is TGCGCCAGCAGCCAAGATCGGAGCGGGGGGCGAGAGACCCAGTACTTC. Its protein is CASSQDRSGGRETQYF.

The chain employs TRBV27 and TRBJ1-2; 10 nucleotides align to TRBD1. V shed 6 bases and J 6 bases; nucleotides not matched to a gene: 10. The CDR3 contains 15 residues. Per the germline V gene, CDR1 is MNHEY and CDR2 is SMNVEV (reference sequence). The CDR3 protein is CASSDPGTGVHGYTF. As DNA, the CDR3 is TGTGCCAGCAGCGACCCCGGGACAGGGGTTCATGGCTACACCTTC.

This clone was counted a few times. The chain combines TRBV24-1 with TRBJ1-5; 8 bases align to TRBD1. V lost 4 bases, J lost 6 bases, and 1 base stayed unmatched. CDR1 KGHDR and CDR2 SFDVKD come from the germline V gene. The length of the CDR3 is 13 residues. The CDR3 sequence: CATSDQGAQPQHF. CDR3 sequence (DNA): TGTGCCACCAGTGACCAGGGGGCTCAGCCCCAGCATTTT.

V and J are TRBV5-3 and TRBJ1-2; TRBD1 might be the D (6 bases). TRBV5-3 is classed as an ORF, of uncertain function. CDR3 length: 12 residues. The V end lost 5 bases, the J end lost 6 bases, and 11 bases lay between the germline ends. The CDR3 sequence: CARRETGDGYTF. CDR3 in DNA: TGTGCCAGAAGGGAGACAGGAGATGGCTACACCTTC.

This clone was seen a single time. The rearrangement joins TRBV6-5 to TRBJ2-7; D perhaps matches TRBD2 (6 bases). There are 14 residues in the CDR3. Germline V gives CDR1 MNHEY, CDR2 SVGAGI. The germline V and J ends were trimmed by 5 bases and 3 bases, with 14 bases remaining between them. This chain's CDR3 is CASSMTDGGYEQYF. The DNA of the CDR3 is TGTGCCAGCAGTATGACCGACGGGGGCTACGAGCAGTACTTC.

The chain combines TRBV5-4 with TRBJ1-2; D gene ambiguous. This CDR3 is 12 amino acids long. The ends were cut back, 4 bases at V and 4 bases at J, with 8 bases in the middle. From germline, CDR1 is SGHNT and CDR2 YYREEE (reference sequence). The CDR3 nucleotides are TGTGCCAGCAGCGTCGAGGCCTATGGCTACACCTTC. Translated, it gives CASSVEAYGYTF.